This is a list of T cell receptor beta chains from one sample in a study of T-cell reconstitution after alpha-beta-depleted transplantation in children. TCRdb recomputed calls from the PCR reads with MiXCR, one row per CDR3 protein. This table has around 370,000 distinct CDR3 sequences, under 13% appearing once. The specimen was PBMCs from the stem cell graft donor, collected from the stem cell graft. The receptors stem from a human donor who donated a stem cell graft to a child with acute lymphoblastic leukemia. Each CDR3 is given with its conserved first and last residue. The D gene is left open where the match is weak. Clone size is shown for a subset of rows, as once, few, many or a class of expanded clone.

V	size	D	J	CDR3	DNA
TRBV29-1	few	-	TRBJ1-1	CSVDLFGTVNTEAFF	TGCAGCGTTGATTTGTTTGGGACGGTGAACACTGAAGCTTTCTTT
TRBV12-3/TRBV12-4	few	-	TRBJ1-4	CASYSGFSREKLFF	TGTGCCAGCTATTCGGGGTTTTCGAGGGAAAAACTGTTTTTT
TRBV7-2	many	-	TRBJ2-3	CASSFSGADTQYF	TGTGCCAGCAGCTTCTCAGGCGCAGATACGCAGTATTTT
TRBV30	few	-	TRBJ2-1	CAWSFYGGEQFF	TGTGCCTGGAGTTTTTATGGGGGTGAGCAGTTCTTC
TRBV5-4	-	TRBD1	TRBJ1-6	CASSFDRVGNSPLHF	TGTGCCAGCAGCTTCGACAGGGTAGGGAATTCACCCCTCCACTTT
TRBV28	-	TRBD2	TRBJ2-7	CASSRPAGGAREQYF	TGTGCCAGCAGCCGACCCGCGGGGGGGGCGCGCGAGCAGTACTTC
TRBV12-3/TRBV12-4	-	TRBD2	TRBJ2-7	CASSWTSGGGSYEQYF	TGTGCCAGCAGTTGGACTAGCGGGGGCGGCTCCTACGAGCAGTACTTC
TRBV12-3/TRBV12-4	-	-	TRBJ1-3	CASSSLRGFSGNTIYF	TGTGCCAGCAGTTCCCTCCGGGGATTCTCTGGAAACACCATATATTTT
TRBV6-5	many	TRBD1	TRBJ2-3	CASSYRGQGAGTDTQYF	TGTGCCAGCAGTTACAGGGGACAGGGGGCTGGTACAGATACGCAGTATTTT
TRBV18	-	-	TRBJ2-1	CASSPDDDNEQFF	TGTGCCAGCTCACCAGACGATGACAATGAGCAGTTCTTC
TRBV5-1	few	TRBD1	TRBJ2-5	CASSLSRGRLETQYF	TGCGCCAGCAGCTTAAGCAGGGGGCGATTAGAGACCCAGTACTTC
TRBV6-5	-	-	TRBJ2-2	CASSYKPKGRMSPGELFF	TGTGCCAGCAGTTATAAGCCTAAGGGCAGGATGTCGCCCGGGGAGCTGTTTTTT
TRBV10-3	-	TRBD2	TRBJ2-3	CAIRPGTSGSIFTDTQYF	TGTGCCATCAGACCCGGGACTAGCGGGAGTATTTTTACAGATACGCAGTATTTT
TRBV4-1	many	-	TRBJ1-1	CASSPHGEPMNTEAFF	TGCGCCAGCAGCCCCCACGGAGAACCCATGAACACTGAAGCTTTCTTT
TRBV3-1	many	-	TRBJ2-7	CASSQDGFWGWKQYF	TGTGCCAGCAGCCAAGACGGGTTCTGGGGTTGGAAGCAGTACTTC
TRBV12-3/TRBV12-4	-	TRBD1	TRBJ1-1	CASSSYLDRARLGMNTEAFF	TGTGCCAGCAGTTCTTACTTGGACAGGGCGAGGTTGGGAATGAACACTGAAGCTTTCTTT
TRBV10-3	-	-	TRBJ1-2	CAISESGGHSYGYTF	TGTGCCATCAGTGAGTCCGGGGGCCACTCCTATGGCTACACCTTC
TRBV7-9	-	-	TRBJ1-1	CASSSTRNTEAFF	TGTGCCAGCAGCTCTACCAGAAACACTGAAGCTTTCTTT
TRBV28	many	TRBD1	TRBJ2-3	CASSLEETGVDTQYF	TGTGCCAGCAGTTTGGAGGAGACAGGGGTGGATACGCAGTATTTT
TRBV29-1	many	TRBD2	TRBJ2-7	CSVEDMAGGSYEQYF	TGCAGCGTTGAAGATATGGCGGGAGGGTCCTACGAGCAGTACTTC
TRBV7-8	-	-	TRBJ2-1	CASSRQRVNNEQFF	TGTGCCAGCAGTCGACAGAGAGTAAACAATGAGCAGTTCTTC
TRBV29-1	many	-	TRBJ1-4	CSVEEQSSEKLFF	TGCAGCGTTGAAGAGCAGAGTTCCGAAAAACTGTTTTTT
TRBV7-9	few	-	TRBJ1-4	CASSLSGHATNEKLFF	TGTGCCAGCAGCTTGTCCGGGCATGCAACTAATGAAAAACTGTTTTTT
TRBV7-3	-	-	TRBJ2-1	CASSRTFNNEQFF	TGTGCCAGCAGCCGCACGTTCAACAATGAGCAGTTCTTC
TRBV5-1	few	-	TRBJ2-2	CASSLRPGELFF	TGCGCCAGCAGCTTGCGCCCCGGGGAGCTGTTTTTT
TRBV9	few	TRBD2	TRBJ2-1	CASSGSGGYNEQFF	TGTGCCAGCAGCGGATCGGGGGGCTACAATGAGCAGTTCTTC
TRBV3-1	few	-	TRBJ1-1	CASSLRLGGLTEAFF	TGTGCCAGCAGCCTTCGGTTGGGGGGGCTCACTGAAGCTTTCTTT
TRBV3-1	-	-	TRBJ2-1	CASGFRGALGYNEQFF	TGTGCCAGCGGGTTTAGGGGGGCTTTAGGGTACAATGAGCAGTTCTTC
TRBV20-1	-	-	TRBJ1-2	CSVTLPGRIYGYTF	TGCAGTGTGACTCTCCCGGGACGGATCTATGGCTACACCTTC
TRBV7-2	few	-	TRBJ2-2	CASSLAVQGSGELFF	TGTGCCAGCAGCTTAGCGGTACAGGGTTCCGGGGAGCTGTTTTTT
TRBV20-1	few	-	TRBJ1-1	CSALDLTGAFF	TGCAGTGCTCTTGACCTGACTGGAGCTTTCTTT
TRBV9	many	-	TRBJ2-1	CASSVSPTQLGGNEQFF	TGTGCCAGCAGCGTTAGCCCCACCCAACTAGGGGGCAATGAGCAGTTCTTC
TRBV6-5	many	-	TRBJ2-2	CATESDTGELFF	TGTGCCACGGAATCGGACACCGGGGAGCTGTTTTTT
TRBV5-1	-	TRBD2	TRBJ2-1	CASSFRLAGGGNEQFF	TGCGCCAGCAGCTTTAGACTAGCGGGAGGGGGCAATGAGCAGTTCTTC
TRBV5-1	few	TRBD2	TRBJ2-3	CASQASGYTDTQYF	TGCGCCAGCCAGGCTAGCGGATACACAGATACGCAGTATTTT